This T cell receptor (beta chain) derives from a study of T cell responses to AZD1222 COVID-19 vaccine. Study-wide findings and caveats: Distributed over spike, vaccine-associated CD4 TCRs predominated at 160-218 and 743-854. Females outnumbered males among donors, who were mostly white British; clonal diversity was possibly underestimated. Per reports, nearly half of all spike-specific TCRs target regions that are unmutated in variants.

The method was immunoSEQ multiplex PCR; TCRdb's version includes in-frame clones alone and lacks a portion of them. The data contain about 170,000 clones, around 89% of them singletons. Concerning this clone itself: Its antigen is unknown.

This sequence was found in an adult in good health. The sequenced sample was peripheral blood, obtained on day 0 of AZD1222 vaccination.

The CDR3 nucleotides are TGTGCCATCACCGCGACGGTGAACACCGGGGAGCTGTTTTTT. Encoded protein: CAITATVNTGELFF. This sequence joins TRBV10-3 and TRBJ2-2; D not resolved. The CDR3 length is 14 residues. V lost 7 bases, J lost 1 base, and 10 bases lay in between. Germline V gives CDR1 ENHRY, CDR2 SYGVKD.